This note documents a single T cell receptor beta chain sequence. This specimen belongs to a study of blood T cell repertoires in COVID-19. In the original analysis: Reference gene primer amplification yielded estimated nucleated cell counts. TCRdb keeps only in-frame clones here, not all; method: immunoSEQ multiplex PCR. The D gene and trimming were derived from the DNA, and the V and J assignments and clone size from that table. Of 200,000 to 300,000 clones listed, around 86% are singletons. This receptor was identified in a woman aged 40 to 50 who had recovered from COVID-19. The material sequenced was peripheral blood.

The CDR3 sequence: CASSLAAGSANTIYF. For the CDR3, the DNA is TGCGCCAGCAGCTTGGCCGCGGGCTCAGCGAACACCATATATTTT. The V gene is TRBV5-1, the J gene TRBJ1-3; no clear D. In germline, CDR1 is SGHRS, CDR2 YFSETQ. The CDR3 runs 15 residues. The V gene lost 0 bases and the J gene lost 7 bases, with 14 bases spanning the gap. The variable domain in full, with the rest retrieved from reference TRBV5-1 and TRBJ1-3, is KAGVTQTPRYLIKTRGQQVTLSCSPISGHRSVSWYQQTPGQGLQFLFEYFSETQRNKGNFPGRFSGRQFSNSRSEMNVSTLELGDSALYLCASSLAAGSANTIYFGEGSWLTVV.